What follows is one T cell receptor (beta chain) and its context. Its target is unknown. This sample was taken from a study of T cell responses to AZD1222 COVID-19 vaccine. Study information: Second-dose groups at about 4 or about 12 weeks were pooled.

The CDR3 spans 16 residues. In germline, CDR1 is GTSNPN, CDR2 SVGIG (reference sequence). Trimming stripped 4 bases from V and 4 bases from J, with 22 bases between. Produced via immunoSEQ multiplex PCR; TCRdb's table is partial and in-frame only. Found here are roughly 130,000 clones, approximately 85% of them singletons; the top ten hold approximately 1.7%. Notes on the study in general: Females outnumbered males among donors, who were mostly white British; clonal diversity was possibly underestimated.

Sequencing used peripheral blood, obtained on day 0 of AZD1222 vaccination. The TCR originated in an adult in good health. The chain employs TRBV30 and TRBJ1-2; tentatively, D is TRBD1 (5 bases). CDR3 sequence reads: CAWTEGTSLSTYGYTF. DNA of the CDR3: TGTGCCTGGACTGAAGGGACTTCCCTCAGCACCTATGGCTACACCTTC.